The clone carrying this T cell receptor (beta chain) has a count of ten or more. Its specificity is not known. This sample is drawn from a study of glioma-infiltrating T cells. Using RNA template, CDR3s of TCR alpha and beta were amplified with iRepertoire arm-PCR. Input was about 95-400 ng of tissue mRNA or PBMC total RNA. TCRdb redid the calling of the multiplex PCR reads with MiXCR, one entry per CDR3 protein. Seen here are around 20,000 distinct CDR3 sequences, just under 25% observed once, and the top ten hold less than 15%. The CDR3 has 16 amino acids. Germline CDR1 and CDR2: SGHDN and FVKESK. V lost 4 bases and J lost 7, with 21 bases in between. Study observations and caveats: Above-expected tissue-blood divergence occurred in all gliomas, most in low-grade ones.

This chain uses TRBV14 with TRBJ2-3, with TRBD2 as a possible D gene (7 bases). The receptor's source is a human donor with low-grade glioma or glioblastoma, undergoing nonglioma brain surgery, or in good health (not recorded which). Sequencing used glioma tissue, nonneoplastic brain tissue, or PBMCs (not recorded which). The CDR3 DNA sequence: TGTGCCAGCAGCCGCGGGTCGGGGGGCCCCCTTTATACGCAGTATTTT. This sequence encodes CASSRGSGGPLYTQYF.